These 2 T cell receptor beta chains were all obtained from the same sample, sequenced in a study of radiation and T cells in renal cell carcinoma. Treatment here: treatment-naive control, cytoreductive nephrectomy. TCRdb keeps only in-frame clones here, not all; method: immunoSEQ multiplex PCR. Here the sample spans about 7,900 clones, approximately 64% being singletons. Sequencing used tumor tissue, obtained from a patient whose treatment was nephrectomy without radiotherapy. The receptors were gathered from a woman aged 70-85 years with renal cell carcinoma.

This clone was seen just once. This rearrangement joins TRBV6-5 to TRBJ2-3, with D maybe TRBD2 (6 bases). V shed 9 bases and J shed 1 base, with 11 bases lying between them. CDR1 and CDR2 (germline): MNHEY, SVGAGI. The CDR3 is 13 amino acids. In DNA form, the CDR3 reads TGTGCCAGTTGCCAGCGGGGCACAGATACGCAGTATTTT. This sequence encodes CASCQRGTDTQYF.

The V call is TRBV5-1, the J call TRBJ1-2; D perhaps matches TRBD1 (6 bases). Germline CDR1 reads SGHRS; CDR2 reads YFSETQ. V lost 5 bases and J 7 bases, leaving 15 bases between the germline ends. This CDR3 has 13 residues. CDR3 bases: TGCGCCAGCAGAGTGGGAGGGGGAAGTGGCTACACCTTC. Protein product: CASRVGGGSGYTF.